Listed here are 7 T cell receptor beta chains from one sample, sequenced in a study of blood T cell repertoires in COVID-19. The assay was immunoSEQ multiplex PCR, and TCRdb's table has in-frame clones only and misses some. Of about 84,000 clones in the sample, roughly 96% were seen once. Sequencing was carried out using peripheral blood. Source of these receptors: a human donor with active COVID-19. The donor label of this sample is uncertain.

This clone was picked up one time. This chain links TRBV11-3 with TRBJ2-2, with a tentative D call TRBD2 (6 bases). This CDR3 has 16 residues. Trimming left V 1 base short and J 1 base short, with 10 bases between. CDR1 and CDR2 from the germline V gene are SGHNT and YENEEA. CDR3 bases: TGTGCCAGCAGCTTAGGTACGGGAGAGAACACCGGGGAGCTGTTTTTT. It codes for CASSLGTGENTGELFF. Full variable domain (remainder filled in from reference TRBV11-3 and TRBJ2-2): EAGVVQSPRYKIIEKKQPVAFWCNPISGHNTLYWYLQNLGQGPELLIRYENEEAVDDSQLPKDRFSAERLKGVDSTLKIQPAELGDSAVYLCASSLGTGENTGELFFGEGSRLTVL.

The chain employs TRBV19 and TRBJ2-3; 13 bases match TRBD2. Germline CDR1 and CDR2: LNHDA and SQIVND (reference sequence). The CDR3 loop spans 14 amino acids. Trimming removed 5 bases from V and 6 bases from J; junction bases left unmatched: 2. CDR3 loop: CASSPLAGGDTQYF. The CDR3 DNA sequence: TGTGCCAGTAGTCCACTAGCGGGAGGGGATACGCAGTATTTT.

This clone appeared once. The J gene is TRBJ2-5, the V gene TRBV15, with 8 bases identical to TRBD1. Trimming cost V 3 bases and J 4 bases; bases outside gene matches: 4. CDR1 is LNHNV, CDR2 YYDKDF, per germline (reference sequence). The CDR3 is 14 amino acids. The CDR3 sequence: CATSSRTGGETQYF. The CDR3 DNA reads TGTGCCACCAGCAGTCGAACAGGGGGAGAGACCCAGTACTTC.

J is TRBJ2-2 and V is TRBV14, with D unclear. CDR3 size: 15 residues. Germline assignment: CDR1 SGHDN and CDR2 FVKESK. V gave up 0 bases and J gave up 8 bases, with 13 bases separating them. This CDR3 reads CASSQDALLSGELFF. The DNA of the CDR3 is TGTGCCAGCAGCCAAGACGCACTCTTGAGTGGGGAGCTGTTTTTT.

In DNA form, the CDR3 reads TGCGCCAGCAGACTCGACAGGGTTGTCCACGAGCAGTACTTC. It encodes CASRLDRVVHEQYF. The chain joins TRBV10-2 to TRBJ2-7; 7 bases line up with TRBD1. J was trimmed by 5 bases and V by 6 bases; bases with no gene match: 10. This CDR3 is 14 amino acids long. Germline assignment: CDR1 WSHSY and CDR2 SAAADI.

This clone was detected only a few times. The CDR3 nucleotides are TGTGCCAGCAGCTTAGCGAGCGGGGGGGCTTACCACTACGAGCAGTACTTC. It is translated as CASSLASGGAYHYEQYF. The chain joins TRBV11-3 to TRBJ2-7, with 10 bases lining up with TRBD2. V lost 1 base to trimming and J lost 3 bases; unmatched junction nucleotides: 9. CDR1 and CDR2 from the germline V gene are SGHNT and YENEEA. CDR3 length: 17 residues.

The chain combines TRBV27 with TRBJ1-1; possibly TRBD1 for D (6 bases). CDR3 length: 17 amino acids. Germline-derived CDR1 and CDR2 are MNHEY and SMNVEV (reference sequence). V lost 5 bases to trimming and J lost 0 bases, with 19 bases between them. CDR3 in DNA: TGTGCCAGCAGTAAATCACAGGGTTGGAACATGAACACTGAAGCTTTCTTT. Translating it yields CASSKSQGWNMNTEAFF.